This entry lists 27 T cell receptor beta chains sequenced from one sample in a study of cytomegalovirus exposure and HLA in healthy donors. Sequencing was performed with immunoSEQ multiplex PCR; in TCRdb, only in-frame clones are kept and a portion is missing. In the table there are roughly 60,000 clones, 96% of which are singletons. Sequencing was done on a sample of PBMCs. Every receptor here comes from a woman aged 18-29 years in good health and CMV-seronegative.

The rearrangement links TRBV7-2 to TRBJ1-1, with D perhaps matching TRBD1 (5 bases). There are 16 residues in the CDR3. Trimming took 5 bases from V and 6 from J, leaving 22 bases between them. The germline V gene encodes CDR1 SGHTA and CDR2 FQGNSA. CDR3 bases: TGTGCCAGCAGCCCGATCCGGAAGACAGCCCAGGCTGAAGCTTTCTTT. It codes for CASSPIRKTAQAEAFF. Full variable domain (missing parts from reference TRBV7-2 and TRBJ1-1): GAGVSQSPSNKVTEKGKDVELRCDPISGHTALYWYRQSLGQGLEFLIYFQGNSAPDKSGLPSDRFSAERTGGSVSTLTIQRTQQEDSAVYLCASSPIRKTAQAEAFFGQGTRLTVV.

The chain is built from TRBV4-3 and TRBJ2-1; TRBD2 agrees at 12 bases. The CDR3 extends over 16 amino acids. Germline trimming cut 6 bases from V and 5 bases from J; bases unmatched to any gene: 8. Germline V gene data show CDR1 as LGHNA and CDR2 as YSLEER. The CDR3 DNA follows: TGCGCCAGCAGGGTACTAGCGGGAGGAGAGAACAATGAGCAGTTCTTC. This gives the protein CASRVLAGGENNEQFF.

The J gene is TRBJ2-2, the V gene TRBV2; 12 bases are shared with TRBD1. This CDR3 has 16 residues. J was trimmed by 7 bases and V by 3 bases; bases with no gene match: 6. Germline V gene lookup returns CDR1 SNHLY and CDR2 FYNNEI. DNA for the CDR3: TGTGCCAGCAGTGAGCCCGGGACAGGGGGCGGCGGGGAGCTGTTTTTT. It yields the protein CASSEPGTGGGGELFF.

V gene TRBV2 combines with J gene TRBJ1-5; D possibly corresponds to TRBD1 (6 bases). Per germline, CDR1 SNHLY and CDR2 FYNNEI. Between the trimmed V and J ends, which lost 0 bases and 6 bases, there was a span of 12 bases. The CDR3 totals 15 residues. This CDR3 is CASSEAGRGAQPQHF. CDR3 nucleotide sequence: TGTGCCAGCAGTGAAGCGGGCAGGGGTGCTCAGCCCCAGCATTTT.

This chain connects TRBV5-5 to TRBJ1-2, with 7 bases aligning to TRBD1. V dropped 3 bases and J dropped 6; count of bases not matched to a gene: 5. This CDR3 is built from 13 residues. Germline V gene lookup returns CDR1 SGHKS and CDR2 YYEKEE (reference sequence). CDR3 DNA sequence: TGTGCCAGCAGCTCCCGGACAGGTCATGGCTACACCTTC. Translation: CASSSRTGHGYTF. The full variable domain, in which reference TRBV5-5 and TRBJ1-2 provide the parts outside the CDR3, is DAGVTQSPTHLIKTRGQQVTLRCSPISGHKSVSWYQQVLGQGPQFIFQYYEKEERGRGNFPDRFSARQFPNYSSELNVNALLLGDSALYLCASSSRTGHGYTFGSGTRLTVV.

The rearrangement links TRBV9 to TRBJ1-1; D unresolved. Trimming stripped 3 bases from V and 6 bases from J, with 15 bases between. Per germline, CDR1 SGDLS and CDR2 YYNGEE. The CDR3 spans 14 residues. The CDR3 loop is CASSAGPRRAEAFF. CDR3 in DNA: TGTGCCAGCAGCGCTGGGCCTCGGCGGGCTGAAGCTTTCTTT.

The J gene is TRBJ2-7, the V gene TRBV27; D ambiguous. Trimming shortened V by 0 bases and J by 2 bases, and 5 bases separated the two germline ends. The CDR3 is made up of 13 amino acids. Looked up from germline, CDR1 is MNHEY and CDR2 is SMNVEV (reference sequence). CDR3 nucleotide sequence: TGTGCCAGCAGTTTATCGGGCCCCTACGAGCAGTACTTC. The encoded protein is CASSLSGPYEQYF.

The J gene is TRBJ1-1, the V gene TRBV29-1, with 10 bases fitting TRBD1. The germline gives CDR1 SQVTM, CDR2 ANQGSEA. The CDR3 contains 12 residues. V trimming: 5 bases; J trimming: 4 bases; junction bases outside the gene matches: 1. Written as DNA, the CDR3 is TGCAGCGTTTGGGACAGGGGCACTGAAGCTTTCTTT. As protein: CSVWDRGTEAFF.

The chain has TRBV2 and TRBJ2-7; 9 nucleotides line up with TRBD2. CDR3 length: 16 residues. V lost 5 bases, J lost 4 bases, and 12 bases stayed unmatched. Germline CDR1 reads SNHLY; CDR2 reads FYNNEI. The CDR3 sequence is CASSPVGGGAQYEQYF. The CDR3 DNA reads as TGTGCCAGCAGTCCTGTTGGCGGGGGGGCCCAATACGAGCAGTACTTC.

The chain combines TRBV4-3 with TRBJ2-3; 7 bases fit TRBD2. Germline CDR1 and CDR2: LGHNA and YSLEER. Trimming cost V 1 base and J 6 bases; bases outside gene matches: 4. The CDR3 runs to 14 residues. CDR3 loop: CASSQGLAGDTQYF. The CDR3 nucleotides read TGCGCCAGCAGCCAAGGACTAGCCGGGGATACGCAGTATTTT.

V is TRBV9 and J is TRBJ1-2; unclear D gene. The germline gives CDR1 SGDLS, CDR2 YYNGEE. The CDR3 runs 13 residues. Trimming removed 0 bases from V and 8 bases from J, with 11 bases in between. CDR3 sequence: CASSVGGRSGYTF. CDR3 sequence (DNA): TGTGCCAGCAGCGTAGGTGGCCGATCCGGCTACACCTTC.

The chain uses TRBV9 and TRBJ1-2, with TRBD1 as a possible D gene (5 bases). The CDR3 loop spans 14 amino acids. With 4 bases removed from V and 2 bases from J, the gap between germline ends came to 12 bases. Germline loops: CDR1 SGDLS, CDR2 YYNGEE. The CDR3 nucleotides are TGTGCCAGCAGCTACCAGACAGAAAACTATGGCTACACCTTC. Its translation is CASSYQTENYGYTF.

The CDR3 DNA reads as TGTGCCAGCAGTAAAGAACTGAGCTCTGGGGCCAACGTCCTGACTTTC. Its protein product is CASSKELSSGANVLTF. The V call is TRBV6-6, the J call TRBJ2-6, with D unresolved. The CDR3 runs to 16 residues. Trimming removed 5 bases from V and 0 bases from J, with 11 bases in between. Germline CDR1 is MNHNY and CDR2 is SVGAGI (reference sequence).

The chain carries TRBV11-1 and TRBJ2-7; D unresolved. Trimming took 5 bases from V and 1 from J, leaving 18 bases between them. The CDR3 is 16 residues long. Germline V lookup: CDR1 SGHAT, CDR2 FQDESV (reference sequence). This CDR3 reads CASSPPHGHRSYEQYF. Written as DNA, the CDR3 is TGTGCCAGCAGCCCCCCTCACGGTCACCGGTCCTACGAGCAGTACTTC. Complete variable domain (other parts from reference TRBV11-1 and TRBJ2-7): EAEVAQSPRYKITEKSQAVAFWCDPISGHATLYWYRQILGQGPELLVQFQDESVVDDSQLPKDRFSAERLKGVDSTLKIQPAELGDSAMYLCASSPPHGHRSYEQYFGPGTRLTVT.

V and J are TRBV2 and TRBJ2-5; 15 nucleotides agree with TRBD2. The junction had 3 bases not matched to a gene; V was cut back by 6 bases and J by 4 bases. This CDR3 is built from 15 residues. Per germline, CDR1 SNHLY and CDR2 FYNNEI. The CDR3 sequence: CASREGLAGGETQYF. The CDR3 coding sequence is TGTGCCAGCAGGGAGGGACTAGCGGGGGGAGAGACCCAGTACTTC.

The rearrangement links TRBV5-8 to TRBJ2-3; 7 bases align to TRBD2. Per germline, CDR1 SGHTS and CDR2 YDEGEE. After removal of 4 bases from V and 1 base from J, the junction contained 9 bases not matched to a gene. CDR3 length equals 16 residues. CDR3 bases: TGTGCCAGCAGCCCCATACTAGCGCCAGGCACAGATACGCAGTATTTT. The encoded protein is CASSPILAPGTDTQYF.

V usage is TRBV4-2 and J usage is TRBJ2-1; TRBD2 matches 9 bases. V lost 0 bases and J lost 5; bases outside the gene matches: 11. This CDR3 contains 18 residues. Germline-derived CDR1 and CDR2 are LGHNA and YNFKEQ. In nucleotides, the CDR3 is TGTGCCAGCAGCCAAGATCGGTGGCGGGAGGGCCTCGACAATGAGCAGTTCTTC. Translation: CASSQDRWREGLDNEQFF.

The chain carries TRBV28 and TRBJ2-5, with D possibly being TRBD2 (7 bases). The CDR3 length is 17 residues. Trimming took 2 bases from V and 5 from J, leaving 21 bases between them. CDR1 is MDHEN and CDR2 is SYDVKM in the germline V gene. The CDR3 sequence: CASSLPQGGGVRETQYF. CDR3 in DNA: TGTGCCAGCAGTTTACCCCAGGGAGGGGGGGTGCGGGAGACCCAGTACTTC.

The CDR3: CATAGTGVGQQYF. The CDR3 DNA follows: TGTGCCACCGCCGGGACAGGGGTCGGTCAGCAGTACTTC. The rearrangement links TRBV28 to TRBJ2-7, with 10 bases fitting TRBD1. Germline CDR1 MDHEN, CDR2 SYDVKM. The CDR3 spans 13 residues. The ends lost 10 bases at V and 8 bases at J; junction bases unmatched: 11.

The chain combines TRBV7-9 with TRBJ1-2; TRBD1 matches 7 bases. The CDR3 is made up of 15 amino acids. From germline, CDR1 is SEHNR and CDR2 FQNEAQ (reference sequence). Germline trimming cut 5 bases from V and 4 bases from J; bases unmatched to any gene: 10. CDR3 DNA: TGTGCCAGCAGCGGAGGGCCCTCAGGGGGCTATGGCTACACCTTC. As protein: CASSGGPSGGYGYTF.

The chain is built from TRBV6-1 and TRBJ2-7; 8 positions match TRBD2. CDR3 length: 15 amino acids. J gave up 2 bases and V 5 bases, and 8 bases lay outside the gene matches. Germline assignment: CDR1 MNHNS and CDR2 SASEGT. CDR3 nucleotide sequence: TGTGCCAGCAGTCCAGTCCTAGCGGGTCCCTACGAGCAGTACTTC. It encodes CASSPVLAGPYEQYF.

CDR3 coding DNA: TGTGCCAGCAGTTCCAGGGAGGCCGGGGAGCTGTTTTTT. Encoded protein: CASSSREAGELFF. This chain connects TRBV27 to TRBJ2-2; TRBD2 might be the D (6 bases). The CDR3 length is 13 residues. Germline CDR1 MNHEY, CDR2 SMNVEV (reference sequence). V lost 4 bases and J 6 bases, leaving 9 bases between the germline ends.

The chain employs TRBV28 and TRBJ1-2; D not certain. With 6 bases removed from V and 4 bases from J, the gap between germline ends came to 12 bases. The germline gives CDR1 MDHEN, CDR2 SYDVKM. This CDR3 has 13 residues. As DNA, the CDR3 is TGTGCCAGCAGATCCCCCTCCCTCTATGGCTACACCTTC. It yields the protein CASRSPSLYGYTF.

This chain links TRBV5-4 with TRBJ1-1; 7 bases match TRBD1. V lost 0 bases to trimming and J lost 4 bases; unmatched junction nucleotides: 6. This CDR3 comprises 15 residues. Germline V gives CDR1 SGHNT, CDR2 YYREEE (reference sequence). CDR3 loop: CASSLEGAWGTEAFF. Written as DNA, the CDR3 is TGTGCCAGCAGCTTGGAGGGGGCGTGGGGCACTGAAGCTTTCTTT.

V and J are TRBV6-5 and TRBJ2-5; perhaps TRBD1 as D (6 bases). V was pared by 5 bases and J by 7 bases, with 17 bases between. The germline gives CDR1 MNHEY, CDR2 SVGAGI. The CDR3 extends over 14 amino acids. In DNA, the CDR3 is TGTGCCAGCAGTCCCCTGGGGGCCGGAGGGACCCAGTACTTC. Protein sequence: CASSPLGAGGTQYF.

V usage is TRBV19 and J usage is TRBJ1-4; D might be TRBD1 (5 bases). V lost 7 bases to trimming and J lost 5 bases, with 17 bases between them. In germline, CDR1 is LNHDA, CDR2 SQIVND (reference sequence). CDR3 length: 15 amino acids. The CDR3 reads CASMAGRGVNEKLFF. CDR3 DNA: TGTGCCAGTATGGCGGGGCGCGGGGTAAATGAAAAACTGTTTTTT.

The chain carries TRBV7-6 and TRBJ2-1; 11 nucleotides agree with TRBD2. Germline lookup yields CDR1 SGHVS and CDR2 FNYEAQ. The CDR3 runs 16 residues. V dropped 5 bases and J dropped 4; count of bases not matched to a gene: 7. CDR3 protein: CASSTRLAGQYNEQFF. The CDR3 DNA is TGTGCCAGCAGCACCAGACTAGCGGGGCAATACAATGAGCAGTTCTTC.